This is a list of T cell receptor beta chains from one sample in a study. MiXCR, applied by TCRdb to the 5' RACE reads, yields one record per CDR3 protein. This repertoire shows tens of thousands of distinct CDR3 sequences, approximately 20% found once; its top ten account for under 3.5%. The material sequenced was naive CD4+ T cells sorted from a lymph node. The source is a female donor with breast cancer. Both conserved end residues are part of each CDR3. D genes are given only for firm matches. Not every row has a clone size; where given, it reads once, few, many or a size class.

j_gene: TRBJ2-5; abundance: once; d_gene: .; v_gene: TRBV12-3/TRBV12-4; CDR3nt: TGTGCCAGCACTCGTAGGAGCCGGCTTAAGAGAAAAGAGACCCAGTACTTC; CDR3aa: CASTRRSRLKRKETQYF
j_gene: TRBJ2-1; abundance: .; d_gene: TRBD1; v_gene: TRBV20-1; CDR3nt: TGCAGTGCTAGCGGGACAGGGGTAGCGTCCTACAATGAGCAGTTCTTC; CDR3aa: CSASGTGVASYNEQFF
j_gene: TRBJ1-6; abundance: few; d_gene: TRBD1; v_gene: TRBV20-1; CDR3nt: TGCCGTGCTAGAATACAGGGGGCGCTTAATAATTCACCCCTCCACTTT; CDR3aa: CRARIQGALNNSPLHF
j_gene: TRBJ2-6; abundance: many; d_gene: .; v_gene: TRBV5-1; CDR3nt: TGCGCCAGCAGCCCAGGGGAAGGGGTTATATCTGGGGCCAACGTCCTGACTTTC; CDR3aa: CASSPGEGVISGANVLTF
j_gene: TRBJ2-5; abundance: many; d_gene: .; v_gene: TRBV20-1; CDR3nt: TGCAGTGCTACTCCGAGAGAGACCCAGTACTTC; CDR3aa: CSATPRETQYF
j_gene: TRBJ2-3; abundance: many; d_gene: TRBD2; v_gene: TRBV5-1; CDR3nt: TGCGCCAGCAGCTGGCAGACTAGCGGAAGCACAGATACGCAGTATTTT; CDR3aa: CASSWQTSGSTDTQYF
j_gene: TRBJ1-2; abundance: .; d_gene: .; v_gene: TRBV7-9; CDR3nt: TGTACCAGCAGCCCAAGGACAGCCCGCACGTATGGCTACACCTTC; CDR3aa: CTSSPRTARTYGYTF
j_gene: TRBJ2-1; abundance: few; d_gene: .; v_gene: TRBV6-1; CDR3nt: TGTGCCAGCAGTCCGGAACTCCTGAACAATGAGCAGTTCTTC; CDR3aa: CASSPELLNNEQFF
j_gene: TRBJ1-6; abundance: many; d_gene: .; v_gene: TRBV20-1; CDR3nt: TGCAGTGCTAGAGATTTACGAGAGAATTCACCCCTCCACTTT; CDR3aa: CSARDLRENSPLHF
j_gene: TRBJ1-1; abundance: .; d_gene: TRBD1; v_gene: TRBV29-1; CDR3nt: TGCAGCGCCCGCCCGACAGGGATCGACACTGATGCTTTCTTT; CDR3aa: CSARPTGIDTDAFF
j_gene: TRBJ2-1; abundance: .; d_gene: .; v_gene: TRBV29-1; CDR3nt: TGCAGCATCGGCTGTACCTCCTACAATGAGCAGTTCTTC; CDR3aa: CSIGCTSYNEQFF
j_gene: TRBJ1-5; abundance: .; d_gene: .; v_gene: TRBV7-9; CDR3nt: TGTGCCAGCAGCTTAGGGTCTATGCAGCCCCAGCATTTT; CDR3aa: CASSLGSMQPQHF
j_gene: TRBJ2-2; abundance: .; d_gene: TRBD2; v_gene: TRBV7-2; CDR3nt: TGTGCCAGCAGCTTAGGAGGGAGGGCCGGGGAGCTGTTTTTT; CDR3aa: CASSLGGRAGELFF
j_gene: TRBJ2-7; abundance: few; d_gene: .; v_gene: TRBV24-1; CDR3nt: TGTGCCACCAGTGACGGGACCGTTCCCGAGCAGTACTTC; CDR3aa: CATSDGTVPEQYF
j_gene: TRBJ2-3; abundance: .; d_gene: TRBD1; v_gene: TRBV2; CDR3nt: TGTGCCACTAGGACGGGACAGCACACAGATACGCAGTATTTT; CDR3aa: CATRTGQHTDTQYF
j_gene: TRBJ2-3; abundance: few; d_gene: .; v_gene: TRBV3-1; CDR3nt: TGTGCCAGCAGCCAAGGGGCGACGGGAGTCGGCACAGATACGCAGTATTTT; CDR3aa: CASSQGATGVGTDTQYF
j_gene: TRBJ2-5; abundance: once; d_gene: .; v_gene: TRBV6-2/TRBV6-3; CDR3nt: TGTGCCAGCAGTTACGCAGGGGGGGCCCAAGAGACCCAGTACTTC; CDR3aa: CASSYAGGAQETQYF
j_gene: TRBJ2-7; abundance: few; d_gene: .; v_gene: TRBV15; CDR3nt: TGTGCCACCAGCAGAGATTACGACTCCGGGGAGCAGTACTTC; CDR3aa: CATSRDYDSGEQYF
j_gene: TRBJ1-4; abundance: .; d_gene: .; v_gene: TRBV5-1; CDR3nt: TGCGCCAGCAGCTTGGAACCGGGGGCGCGTGAAAAACTGTTTTTT; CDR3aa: CASSLEPGAREKLFF
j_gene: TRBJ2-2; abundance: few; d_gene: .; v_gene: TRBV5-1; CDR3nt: TGCGCCAGCAGCTCGACAGGTTACACCGGGGAGCTGTTTTTT; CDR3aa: CASSSTGYTGELFF
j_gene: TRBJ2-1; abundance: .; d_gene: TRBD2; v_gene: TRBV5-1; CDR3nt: TGCGCCAGCAGCATCGGGACTAGCGGTTACAATGAGCAGTTCTTC; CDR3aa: CASSIGTSGYNEQFF
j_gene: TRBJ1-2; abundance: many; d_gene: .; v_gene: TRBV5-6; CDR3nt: TGTGCCAGCAGCTTGGCCGAGCTTTCCTATGGCTACACCTTC; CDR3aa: CASSLAELSYGYTF
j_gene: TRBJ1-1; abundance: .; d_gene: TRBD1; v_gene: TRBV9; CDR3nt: TGTGCCAGCAGCGTAGGGACAGGGGGAGGAACTGAAGCTTTCTTT; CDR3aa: CASSVGTGGGTEAFF
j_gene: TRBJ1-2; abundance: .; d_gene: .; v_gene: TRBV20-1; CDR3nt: TGCAGTGCTAGAGATGCGTCCCGGCAGAATGGCTACACCTTC; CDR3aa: CSARDASRQNGYTF
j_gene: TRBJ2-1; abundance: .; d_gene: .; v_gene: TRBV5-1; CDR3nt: TGCGCCAGCAGCTTGGGGGCACAGCCCACCTACAATGAGCAGTTCTTC; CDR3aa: CASSLGAQPTYNEQFF
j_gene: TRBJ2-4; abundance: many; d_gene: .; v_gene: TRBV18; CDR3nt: TGTGCCAGCTCAGGCAAAAACATTCAGTACTTC; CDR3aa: CASSGKNIQYF
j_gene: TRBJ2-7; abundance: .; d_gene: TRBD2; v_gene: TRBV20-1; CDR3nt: TGCAGCACACCCGGGACTAGCGGTTACGAGCAGTACTTC; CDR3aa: CSTPGTSGYEQYF
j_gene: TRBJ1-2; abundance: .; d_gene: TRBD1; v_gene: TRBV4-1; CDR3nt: TGCGCCAGCAGCCAAGAAAGGGGGCGCAGGTCTATTGGCTACACCTTC; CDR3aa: CASSQERGRRSIGYTF
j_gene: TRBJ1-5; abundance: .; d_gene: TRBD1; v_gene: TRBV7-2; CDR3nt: TGTGCCAGCAGCTGGACAGGGCCGAATCAGCCCCAGCATTTT; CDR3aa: CASSWTGPNQPQHF
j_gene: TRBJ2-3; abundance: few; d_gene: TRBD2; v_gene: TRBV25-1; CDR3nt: TGTGCCAGCAGTGGACTAGCGGGGTTCACAGATACGCAGTATTTT; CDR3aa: CASSGLAGFTDTQYF
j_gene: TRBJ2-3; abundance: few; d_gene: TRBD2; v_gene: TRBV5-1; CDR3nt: TGCGCCAGCAGCTCACTAGCGAAGGATACGCAGTATTTT; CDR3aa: CASSSLAKDTQYF
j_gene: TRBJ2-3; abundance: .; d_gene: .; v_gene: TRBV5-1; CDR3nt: TGCGCCAGCGGGGGTATGTCGGGAGTCTCAACAGGTACGCAGTATTTT; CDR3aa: CASGGMSGVSTGTQYF
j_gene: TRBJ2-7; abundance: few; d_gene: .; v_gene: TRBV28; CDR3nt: TGTGCCAGCAGTTCCCACCTCCTCTCCTACGAGCAGTACTTC; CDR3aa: CASSSHLLSYEQYF
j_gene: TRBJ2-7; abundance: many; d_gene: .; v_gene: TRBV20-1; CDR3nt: TGCAGTGCTAGAGAGGGGCGGAACCTATACGAGCAGTACTTC; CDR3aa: CSAREGRNLYEQYF
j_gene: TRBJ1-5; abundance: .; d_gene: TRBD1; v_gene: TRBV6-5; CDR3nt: TGTGCCAGCAGTTACTCTAGACAGGGAGGACAGCCCCAGCATTTT; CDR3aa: CASSYSRQGGQPQHF
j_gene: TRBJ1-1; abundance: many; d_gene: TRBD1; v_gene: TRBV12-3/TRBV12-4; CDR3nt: TGTGCCAGCAGTTTAGTGGGACAGGGAATTGAAGCTTTCTTT; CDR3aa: CASSLVGQGIEAFF
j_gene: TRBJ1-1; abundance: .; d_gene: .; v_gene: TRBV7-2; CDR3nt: TGTGCCAGCAGCACCGGACGGGGAAGCACTGAAGCTTTCTTT; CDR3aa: CASSTGRGSTEAFF